This T cell receptor (beta chain) emerged from a study of post-analysis software for immune sequencing data. Whole-study context: The study covered relapsing-remitting, secondary progressive and progressive-relapsing courses of multiple sclerosis. Study-level points and caveats: Controls' normalized Chao1 diversity significantly exceeded that of multiple sclerosis patients. TRBV segments more frequent in patients than in controls numbered five and included TRBV5-6, TRBV5-1 and TRBV20-1. Samples prepared in the same batch strongly co-clustered by F measure.

The authors incorporated unique molecular identifiers into the TCR beta cDNA libraries. The T cell input of about 0.9 to 11 million gave about half a million cDNA molecules. Each CDR3 protein is one row after TCRdb ran MiXCR on the PCR reads. The sample yields 650,000 to 850,000 distinct CDR3 sequences, roughly 50% seen once. Looked up from germline, CDR1 is DFQATT and CDR2 is SNEGSKA (reference sequence). The CDR3 is 16 residues long. V lost 2 bases, J lost 5 bases, and 9 bases stayed unmatched. Concerning this clonotype: The antigen remains undetermined.

The source is a girl between 5 and 17 years old with multiple sclerosis. Sequenced material: blood. The rearrangement joins TRBV20-1 to TRBJ2-3; 11 bases are shared with TRBD2. CDR3 bases: TGCAGTGCTAGACCTGCCTTAGCGGGAGGGGGAGATACGCAGTATTTT. Amino acids: CSARPALAGGGDTQYF.